These T cell receptor beta chains were read from a single sample in a study of blood T cells in healthy people across ages. MiXCR, run by TCRdb on the 5' RACE reads, gives a single entry per CDR3 protein. The data contain 1.5 million to 2 million distinct CDR3 sequences, under 30% of them seen just once; the ten biggest clones take up approximately 7.7%. Sequencing used blood. The receptors derive from a woman aged 25-40 years in good health. Each CDR3 is given with its conserved first and last residue. The order of the fields is V gene, J gene, clone size, D gene, CDR3 length, CDR3 protein, CDR3 DNA. D genes are given only for firm matches. The size entry is marked missing in some rows and otherwise reads once, few, many or a size class.

TRBV12-3/TRBV12-4,TRBJ2-3,.,TRBD1,16,CASSPNDRGRTDTQYF,TGTGCCAGCAGTCCAAATGACAGGGGGCGGACAGATACGCAGTATTTT
TRBV9,TRBJ2-3,many,.,15,CASSVRGDRTDTQYF,TGTGCCAGCAGCGTTAGGGGAGATCGAACAGATACGCAGTATTTT
TRBV5-1,TRBJ1-2,many,.,13,CASRLDSAMGYTF,TGCGCCAGCAGACTTGACAGTGCTATGGGCTACACCTTC
TRBV27,TRBJ2-5,many,TRBD1,14,CASGADRDQETQYF,TGTGCCAGCGGGGCAGACAGGGACCAAGAGACCCAGTACTTC
TRBV12-3/TRBV12-4,TRBJ1-2,.,.,13,CASSRNRDYGYTF,TGTGCCAGCAGTAGGAACAGGGACTATGGCTACACCTTC
TRBV4-3,TRBJ2-7,.,.,15,CASSQTAGGPYEQYF,TGCGCCAGCAGCCAGACAGCGGGTGGTCCCTACGAGCAGTACTTC
TRBV18,TRBJ2-7,many,.,11,CASSRAGEQYF,TGTGCCAGCTCAAGAGCGGGCGAGCAGTACTTC
TRBV7-3,TRBJ2-6,many,.,17,CASSLGFANSGANVLTF,TGTGCCAGCAGCTTAGGATTCGCTAACTCTGGGGCCAACGTCCTGACTTTC
TRBV19,TRBJ2-4,.,.,14,CASSIGVAKNIQYF,TGTGCCAGTAGTATAGGAGTAGCCAAAAACATTCAGTACTTC
TRBV7-2,TRBJ2-4,few,.,13,CASSSGRDNIQYF,TGTGCCAGCAGCTCGGGGAGAGATAACATTCAGTACTTC
TRBV11-2,TRBJ2-1,few,TRBD2,16,CASSPVAGLSYNEQFF,TGTGCCAGCAGCCCGGTAGCGGGCCTCTCCTACAATGAGCAGTTCTTC
TRBV27,TRBJ1-1,few,.,14,CANSLSKTNTEAFF,TGTGCCAACAGTTTATCGAAGACGAACACTGAAGCTTTCTTT
TRBV20-1,TRBJ2-3,few,.,14,CSASVAPFTDTQYF,TGCAGTGCAAGTGTAGCGCCGTTCACAGATACGCAGTATTTT
TRBV2,TRBJ1-4,once,TRBD1,13,CASAGQANEKLFF,TGTGCCAGCGCCGGACAGGCTAATGAAAAACTGTTTTTT
TRBV4-3,TRBJ2-3,many,.,13,CASSQARAGSLYF,TGCGCCAGCAGCCAAGCTCGGGCTGGGAGTTTGTATTTT
TRBV20-1,TRBJ2-1,many,TRBD2,17,CSANPGLAGGTYNEQFF,TGCAGTGCCAACCCGGGACTAGCGGGGGGGACCTACAATGAGCAGTTCTTC
TRBV12-3/TRBV12-4,TRBJ1-4,few,.,16,CASSFENRADNEKLFF,TGTGCCAGCAGTTTCGAGAACAGGGCCGATAATGAAAAACTGTTTTTT
TRBV3-1,TRBJ1-2,few,.,11,CASSHRSGYTF,TGTGCCAGCAGCCATAGAAGCGGCTACACCTTC
TRBV29-1,TRBJ2-1,.,TRBD1,14,CSVEGQGARNEQFF,TGCAGCGTTGAAGGGCAGGGGGCTCGCAATGAGCAGTTCTTC
TRBV30,TRBJ1-2,few,TRBD1,13,CAWSVRVGQGYTF,TGTGCCTGGAGTGTAAGGGTGGGACAGGGCTACACCTTC
TRBV20-1,TRBJ2-5,many,TRBD2,13,CSAAGGGQETQYF,TGCAGTGCCGCCGGGGGGGGCCAAGAGACCCAGTACTTC
TRBV20-1,TRBJ2-3,.,.,14,CSAEWPGGTDTQYF,TGCAGTGCCGAGTGGCCCGGGGGCACAGATACGCAGTATTTT
TRBV10-3,TRBJ2-1,once,.,14,CAIGNPSPTNEQFF,TGTGCCATCGGCAATCCCTCCCCTACAAATGAGCAGTTCTTC
TRBV5-1,TRBJ2-3,once,.,14,CASSFQGLSDTQYF,TGCGCCAGCAGCTTCCAGGGGTTGTCGGATACGCAGTATTTT
TRBV29-1,TRBJ2-2,.,.,11,CSALNTGELFF,TGCAGCGCCCTCAACACCGGGGAGCTGTTTTTT
TRBV7-6,TRBJ2-1,few,TRBD2,16,CASSNPSGRSYNEQFF,TGTGCCAGCAGCAACCCCAGCGGGAGGTCATACAATGAGCAGTTCTTC
TRBV12-3/TRBV12-4,TRBJ2-1,once,TRBD2,20,CASRRPATSGSGGSYNEQFF,TGTGCCAGCAGACGACCGGCGACTAGCGGGAGTGGGGGCTCCTACAATGAGCAGTTCTTC
TRBV4-2,TRBJ2-1,few,.,13,CASSQDGSGGQFF,TGTGCCAGCAGCCAAGATGGATCGGGGGGCCAGTTCTTC
TRBV7-2,TRBJ2-7,.,.,15,CASSLDLQVGNEQYF,TGTGCCAGCAGCTTAGACTTACAGGTGGGGAATGAGCAGTACTTC
TRBV21-1,TRBJ2-7,.,.,16,CASSKRSGTLTYEQYF,TGTGCCAGCAGCAAAAGATCCGGGACGTTGACCTACGAGCAGTACTTC
TRBV7-9,TRBJ1-1,few,.,14,CAIPFGGGNTEAFF,TGTGCCATCCCCTTTGGGGGGGGGAACACTGAAGCTTTCTTT
TRBV12-3/TRBV12-4,TRBJ1-5,.,TRBD1,14,CASSPKGAVQPQHF,TGTGCCAGCAGCCCTAAGGGGGCTGTTCAGCCCCAGCATTTT